This TCR beta chain was sequenced for a study of blood T cell repertoires in COVID-19. For the study at large: Italy, Spain and the United States were the sources of the convalescent and acute COVID-19 samples. Sources were T cells, B-cell-depleted T cells, or PBMCs; the material itself was cDNA or gDNA.

TCRdb keeps only in-frame clones here, not all; method: immunoSEQ multiplex PCR. In the table there are about 180,000 clones, approximately 89% of which are singletons. Recruits, aged about 18 to 95 years, lived in 24 US areas. The sample comprised PBMCs or T cells enriched from blood (not recorded which). The sequence came from a man aged 35 to 55 who had recovered from COVID-19.

In DNA form, the CDR3 reads TGTGCCAGCAGCCCTCCTCCGGAGGGAACATATGAAAAACTGTTTTTT. Translation: CASSPPPEGTYEKLFF. J is TRBJ1-4 and V is TRBV7-6; D remains unclear. Trimming left V 5 bases short and J 6 bases short, with 19 bases between. The CDR3 contains 16 residues. Germline loops: CDR1 SGHVS, CDR2 FNYEAQ. The full variable domain, rest sourced from reference TRBV7-6 and TRBJ1-4, is GAGVSQSPRYKVTKRGQDVALRCDPISGHVSLYWYRQALGQGPEFLTYFNYEAQQDKSGLPNDRFSAERPEGSISTLTIQRTEQRDSAMYRCASSPPPEGTYEKLFFGSGTQLSVL.